One sample yielded the 28 T cell receptor beta chains listed below, sequenced in a study of tumor and adjacent non-tumor tissue in lung cancer. A modified ARM-PCR protocol with three rounds of nested PCR amplified TCRbeta. In TCRdb, the multiplex PCR reads were re-called with MiXCR into one record per CDR3 protein. Found here are 69,000 or so distinct CDR3 sequences, 73% of them singletons; the top ten hold about 30%. The template was RNA from unsorted bulk tissue. The sequencing sample was made of lung tumor tissue. The receptors derive from a man in his sixties with non-small cell lung cancer.

A remark on this clonotype: The junction departs from the called germline gene at one end, perhaps through a read error. This chain links TRBV20-1 with TRBJ2-2; 11 bases match TRBD2. This CDR3 comprises 16 residues. CDR1 is DFQATT, CDR2 SNEGSKA, per germline (reference sequence). CDR3 region: CSATLAGGPDTWELSF. The CDR3 DNA follows: TGCAGTGCTACTTTAGCGGGAGGGCCGGATACCTGGGAGCTGTCTTTT.

This clonotype was picked up a small number of times. V usage is TRBV5-1 and J usage is TRBJ2-2, with D uncertain. This CDR3 is built from 14 residues. V was cut by 5 bases and J by 1 base, with 9 bases left in between. Germline assignment: CDR1 SGHRS and CDR2 YFSETQ. The DNA of the CDR3 is TGCGCCAGCAGAACGGGCCTGAACACCGGGGAGCTGTTTTTT. Translation: CASRTGLNTGELFF.

With regard to this clonotype: This may stem from a read error, because a much larger clone lies one nucleotide away. CDR3 sequence (DNA): TGTGCCAGCAGTGTACGGGGTAATGACTACACCTTC. This gives the protein CASSVRGNDYTF. This rearrangement joins TRBV2 to TRBJ1-2; no clear D. V gave up 4 bases and J gave up 10 bases, with 13 bases separating them. CDR1 is SNHLY, CDR2 FYNNEI, per germline. The CDR3 consists of 12 residues.

V is TRBV12-3 or TRBV12-4 and J is TRBJ2-1, with D perhaps matching TRBD2 (6 bases). Trimming removed 7 bases at V and 9 bases at J, with 19 bases between. This CDR3 is built from 14 residues. The CDR3 DNA sequence: TGTGCCAGCAATCCGACTAGTGGGAGTTCTGAGCAGTTCTTC. Translated, it gives CASNPTSGSSEQFF.

There are many counts of this clonotype. The chain joins TRBV20-1 to TRBJ2-5; D may be TRBD1 (5 bases). V shed 3 bases and J shed 5 bases, with 13 bases lying between them. Per germline, CDR1 DFQATT and CDR2 SNEGSKA (reference sequence). The CDR3 has 13 amino acids. Here the CDR3 DNA reads TGCAGTGCTAGGGGGATAGGGGTGGAGACCCAGTACTTC. Translation: CSARGIGVETQYF.

The chain carries TRBV9 and TRBJ2-5, with TRBD2 matching over 10 bases. The CDR3 runs 16 residues. Germline-derived CDR1 and CDR2 are SGDLS and YYNGEE. The V and J ends lost 0 bases and 3 bases, in that order; junction bases with no gene match: 5. CDR3 DNA: TGTGCCAGCAGCGTAGCCAGCGGGAGGGTAAAAGAGACCCAGTACTTC. Translating it yields CASSVASGRVKETQYF.

The chain is built from TRBV7-3 and TRBJ2-1, with 9 bases that match TRBD2. Trimming removed 5 bases from V and 9 bases from J; junction bases left unmatched: 11. The germline V gene encodes CDR1 SGHTA and CDR2 FQGTGA. The CDR3 has 15 amino acids. Here the CDR3 DNA reads TGTGCCAGCAGCCCACCGGGACTAGCTATGGGTGAGCAGTTCTTC. Its translation: CASSPPGLAMGEQFF.

This clonotype was seen a few times. A much larger clonotype is one base distant, so this may be a read error. The V gene is TRBV20-1, the J gene TRBJ2-1, with D uncertain. CDR1 is DFQATT, CDR2 SNEGSKA, per germline (reference sequence). Trimming took 3 bases from V and 0 from J, leaving 9 bases between them. The CDR3 consists of 14 residues. CDR3 residues: CSASVLGSYNEQFF. The CDR3 DNA follows: TGCAGTGCTAGTGTCCTGGGCTCCTACAATGAGCAGTTCTTC.

Comment on this clonotype: One junction end does not reproduce the germline sequence, and a read error may be involved. This CDR3 is CASGLVRGPYKEQFF. In nucleotides, the CDR3 is TGTGCCAGTGGTCTAGTGCGGGGGCCTTACAAAGAGCAGTTCTTC. The chain has TRBV6-5 and TRBJ2-1, with D perhaps matching TRBD2 (7 bases). This CDR3 comprises 15 residues. Germline V CDR1 and CDR2: MNHEY, SVGAGI.

The chain links TRBV6-2 or TRBV6-3 to TRBJ2-7, with 7 nucleotides matching TRBD2. Per the germline V gene, CDR1 is MNHEY and CDR2 is SVGEGT. V dropped 6 bases and J dropped 9; count of bases not matched to a gene: 14. CDR3 size: 14 residues. The CDR3 DNA reads TGTGCCAGCAGATATGCTGGACTAGGGAGCGCGCAGTACTTC. Translation: CASRYAGLGSAQYF.

In the case of this clonotype: This sequence may be a read error, since a much larger clone differs from it by one base. The chain joins TRBV7-9 to TRBJ2-2; 9 nucleotides align to TRBD1. Germline-derived CDR1 and CDR2 are SEHNR and FQNEAQ (reference sequence). This CDR3 spans 12 amino acids. The CDR3 region is CDSRTGAGELFF. The DNA of the CDR3 is TGTGACAGCAGGACAGGGGCCGGGGAGCTGTTTTTT.

The chain employs TRBV6-5 and TRBJ2-7; D is perhaps TRBD1 (7 bases). The CDR3 has 15 amino acids. Germline V gene data show CDR1 as MNHEY and CDR2 as SVGAGI. With 4 bases removed from V and 10 bases from J, the gap between germline ends came to 23 bases. CDR3 sequence reads: CASSCGAGQVCEQYF. For the CDR3, the DNA is TGTGCCAGCAGTTGCGGGGCTGGACAGGTTTGCGAACAGTACTTC.

This chain joins TRBV6-1 and TRBJ1-5, with D uncertain. This CDR3 region has 15 residues. V dropped 8 bases and J dropped 1 base, with 15 bases sitting between them. Germline-derived CDR1 and CDR2 are MNHNS and SASEGT. Written as DNA, the CDR3 is TGTGCCAGCCGCCCGGCCTGGTACAGCAATCAGCCCCAGCATTTT. It is translated as CASRPAWYSNQPQHF.

V and J are TRBV11-1 and TRBJ2-7, with D tentatively TRBD2 (6 bases). The CDR3 is made up of 14 amino acids. Per germline, CDR1 SGHAT and CDR2 FQDESV (reference sequence). CDR3 region: CTSRRDRTIHEQYF. The CDR3 bases are TGTACTAGCAGGCGGGATAGGACTATCCACGAGCAGTACTTC.

For the CDR3, the DNA is TGCAGTGCTAGGGCGCGACTAGCCAAATACGAGGAATACTTC. Amino acid sequence: CSARARLAKYEEYF. This chain connects TRBV20-1 to TRBJ2-7; 7 positions match TRBD2. Germline V gives CDR1 DFQATT, CDR2 SNEGSKA (reference sequence). The CDR3 length is 14 residues. The V segment lost 3 bases and the J segment 13 bases; nucleotides outside the gene matches: 18.

V usage is TRBV6-1 and J usage is TRBJ1-1; 7 nucleotides agree with TRBD1. Germline V gene data show CDR1 as MNHNS and CDR2 as SASEGT. The CDR3 loop spans 13 amino acids. CDR3 region: CASCLSTGRLAFF. The CDR3 bases are TGTGCAAGCTGTCTCTCGACAGGGAGATTGGCTTTCTTT.

As DNA, the CDR3 is TGTGCCGACAGTTACACGGGACCCATGACAAATACGCAGTATTTT. Translated: CADSYTGPMTNTQYF. The chain links TRBV6-2 or TRBV6-3 to TRBJ2-3, with D possibly called TRBD1 or TRBD2 (5 bases each). CDR1 and CDR2 from the germline V gene are MNHEY and SVGEGT. The CDR3 is made up of 15 amino acids. The ends were cut back, 11 bases at V and 7 bases at J, with 25 bases in the middle.

About this clonotype itself: Compared with germline, one end of the junction differs, possibly owing to a read error. The chain employs TRBV11-2 and TRBJ2-2; maybe TRBD2 (5 bases). CDR3 length: 15 residues. Germline V gene data show CDR1 as SGHAT and CDR2 as FQNNGV. The CDR3 DNA reads TGTGTCAGCAGCTTAGAGGTCCGAGGCACCGGGGAGCTATTTTTT. It codes for CVSSLEVRGTGELFF.

Points on this clonotype: The CDR3 end shows no conserved phenylalanine or tryptophan, and so a read error is likely. This sequence joins TRBV5-1 and TRBJ1-1, with 8 bases aligning to TRBD1. From germline, CDR1 is SGHRS and CDR2 YFSETQ. CDR3 length: 15 amino acids. Here the CDR3 reads CTSSLDSGGRIEAFV. CDR3 coding DNA: TGCACCAGCAGCTTGGATTCAGGGGGCAGGATTGAAGCTTTCGTA.

This clonotype was detected ten times or more. This chain links TRBV6-5 with TRBJ2-7, with 8 nucleotides matching TRBD1. CDR1 and CDR2 from the germline V gene are MNHEY and SVGAGI. The CDR3 extends over 13 amino acids. V dropped 5 bases and J dropped 4; count of bases not matched to a gene: 4. CDR3 loop: CASSRDRGYEQYF. CDR3 coding DNA: TGTGCCAGCAGTCGCGACAGGGGTTACGAGCAGTACTTC.

Comment on this clonotype: This may arise from a read error, as a much more abundant clone is one base away. The chain combines TRBV5-1 with TRBJ1-2; D perhaps matches TRBD1 (5 bases). Between the trimmed V and J ends, which lost 4 bases and 4 bases, there was a span of 11 bases. The CDR3 sequence is 13 residues long. CDR1 is SGHRS, CDR2 YFSETQ, per germline. CDR3 sequence: CASSLDIPYGYTF. For the CDR3, the DNA is TGCGCCAGCAGCCTGGACATTCCCTATGGCTACACCTTC.

Remarks on this clonotype: Since a much larger clone is just one base distant, this may be a read error. The CDR3 is CTSSSRQGPSYEQYF. Here the CDR3 DNA reads TGTACCAGCAGCTCCCGACAGGGACCATCCTACGAGCAGTACTTC. The chain couples TRBV7-8 to TRBJ2-7; 7 bases align to TRBD1. Germline V gene lookup returns CDR1 SGHVS and CDR2 FQNEAQ. The CDR3 is made up of 15 amino acids. Looking up the rest from reference TRBV7-8 and TRBJ2-7 gives the full variable domain: GAGVSQSPRYKVAKRGQDVALRCDPISGHVSLFWYQQALGQGPEFLTYFQNEAQLDKSGLPSDRFFAERPEGSVSTLKIQRTQQEDSAVYLCTSSSRQGPSYEQYFGPGTRLTVT.

This clonotype was counted only a few times. A much larger clone sits a single nucleotide away, making a read error possible. The genes are TRBV20-1 and TRBJ2-7; a possible D gene is TRBD1 (6 bases). The CDR3 loop spans 13 amino acids. Germline V CDR1 and CDR2: DFQATT, SNEGSKA (reference sequence). DNA of the CDR3: TGCAGTGCTAGCGGGACAAGCTCCTACGAGCAGTGCTTC. The encoded protein is CSASGTSSYEQCF.

Note on this clonotype: A junction boundary mismatches the germline segment, possibly from a read error. V gene TRBV20-1 combines with J gene TRBJ1-5; D is uncertain. The CDR3 has 14 amino acids. Germline V gene lookup returns CDR1 DFQATT and CDR2 SNEGSKA (reference sequence). The CDR3 sequence: CSARESPLNRPQHF. The CDR3 region has the DNA TGCAGTGCTAGAGAGTCGCCCTTAAATCGGCCCCAGCATTTT.

Of note for this clonotype: The conserved phenylalanine or tryptophan normally closing the CDR3 is absent here, so this likely arose from a read error. The chain recombines TRBV20-1 with TRBJ1-1; 9 bases align to TRBD1. The CDR3 has 14 residues. Germline V CDR1 and CDR2: DFQATT, SNEGSKA (reference sequence). The CDR3 DNA reads as TGCAATGCCGGACCCCGGGACAGGGACACTAAAGCTTTCGTT. It is translated as CNAGPRDRDTKAFV.

To note about this clonotype: A read error is possible here, since a much larger clone lies one base away. The rearrangement links TRBV5-4 to TRBJ2-1, with 10 positions matching TRBD2. Germline CDR1 and CDR2: SGHNT and YYREEE (reference sequence). The CDR3 is made up of 17 amino acids. The CDR3 loop reads CASSAGLALNHYNEQLF. CDR3 nucleotide sequence: TGTGCCAGCAGCGCGGGACTAGCGCTTAACCACTACAATGAGCAGTTATTC.

With respect to this clonotype: A junction boundary mismatches the germline segment, possibly from a read error. The CDR3 DNA follows: TGCAGTGCTAGACACGCCGACATGGCCAACTATGGATACACCTTC. This codes for CSARHADMANYGYTF. The genes are TRBV20-1 and TRBJ1-2, with D uncertain. The germline CDR1 and CDR2 sequences are DFQATT and SNEGSKA (reference sequence). The CDR3 is 15 amino acids.

Of note for this clonotype: Just one base apart from a much larger clone, this may be a read error. V gene TRBV24-1 combines with J gene TRBJ2-1, with TRBD1 as a possible D gene (6 bases). Germline V gene lookup returns CDR1 KGHDR and CDR2 SFDVKD. This CDR3 region has 13 residues. The CDR3: CATTGQGYNEHFF. The DNA of the CDR3 is TGTGCCACCACGGGTCAGGGGTACAATGAGCATTTCTTC.